This T cell receptor beta chain was sequenced for a study of T cells in Graves' hyperthyroidism and ophthalmopathy (dated by TCRdb to about 2019). Study-level background: Peripheral blood was collected at initial diagnosis, before any treatment. A discovery cohort of approximately 100 patients, roughly 45 with Graves' ophthalmopathy and approximately 57 with stable Graves' hyperthyroidism, was used to find distinguishing TCR V-J signatures. In several Graves' hyperthyroidism patients, the study also compared T-cell repertoires from thyroid tissue with T-cell repertoires from blood. An independent validation cohort of around 19 hyperthyroidism patients and 17 patients who later progressed to ophthalmopathy tested prospective prediction of ophthalmopathy. After blood sampling, hyperthyroidism patients were treated with methimazole at a starting dose of 30 mg daily, and ophthalmopathy patients were treated with high-dose intravenous methylprednisolone. The 100 or so discovery patients were randomly divided into training and test sets at a 7:3 ratio. According to the paper, TCR Vbeta CDR3 sequencing was carried out on more than 120 peripheral blood samples, which came from approximately 43 ophthalmopathy, around 75 hyperthyroidism and approximately 17 progressor patients.

The hyperthyroidism patients were between 18 and 65 years old and newly diagnosed, with a disease duration of less than 2 months. Any patient with an uncontrolled infection, another autoimmune disease, pregnancy or lactation was excluded. Diagnoses were established on the basis of clinical symptoms, serum thyroxine and TRAb, thyroid ultrasound, and orbital computed tomography. Blood from progressor patients was collected at the time of first diagnosis with hyperthyroidism, before any ophthalmopathy symptoms had appeared. PBMCs were isolated from about 9.2 ml of fresh peripheral blood by Ficoll-Paque density gradient centrifugation. Patients classed as progressors first received a Graves' hyperthyroidism diagnosis and then went on to develop ophthalmopathy during follow-up. Total RNA was extracted using Trizol reagent, and RNA quality was assessed on an Agilent 2100 Bioanalyzer. Germline trimming amounts to 0 bases on V and 4 bases on J, with 5 as the count of junction bases outside the gene matches. The CDR3 holds 16 amino acids from the cysteine to the phenylalanine. Here the CDR3 DNA is all that survives: 48 bases in frame from base 1. The germline V gene (reference sequence) provides CDR1 SGHKS and CDR2 YYEKEE.

The study at large found these results: Blood samples also contained most of the expanded thyroid clonotypes (frequency above 0.001), which suggests that blood repertoires may reflect thyroid immune responses. A model built on a 13 V-J signature distinguished ophthalmopathy from stable hyperthyroidism, reaching approximately 89% sensitivity and under 84% specificity in cross-validation and 80%/75% in testing. No statistical method was used to set the sample size in advance, and investigators knew the group allocation. In validation, the model predicted progression to ophthalmopathy with roughly 66% sensitivity and approximately 78% specificity, a median of roughly seven months before onset.

Amplification of TCR beta CDR3 regions was carried out from RNA transcripts. For the first round of RT-PCR on the TCR CDR3, the HTBI primer set was used together with the Qiagen OneStep RT-PCR kit. Libraries were constructed in a second round of multiplex PCR, after which size selection and purification were carried out. Sequencing of the libraries was done on an Illumina HiSeq2000 using paired-end 100 bp reads. On the study's bioinformatics: SOAPnuke was used to process the raw data, with reads discarded if the reads contained adapters or uncalled bases, had a mean Phred below 15, or lacked an exact constant-primer or identifier match. COPE v1.2.5 was used to merge the high-quality paired reads, and each unique nucleotide sequence was defined as a clonotype. MiTCR v1.1 was used to align the clonotypes against IMGT TRBV, TRBD and TRBJ reference segments. Analysis was restricted to V-J combinations with a frequency above 0.0001, which covered roughly 99% of repertoires. A TCS score was defined as the ratio of F50 (clonal expansion) to E x V (chaos), with BLOSUM62-based TCRdist applied between CDR3 peptides within each V-J. Welch's t-statistics and random forest reduced around 550 V-J features to 10 to 15, which were used in a naive Bayes classifier (R e1071). TCRdb reanalyzed the raw reads on its own, using fastp at Q25 for trimming and MiXCR for clone calling, and kept in-frame beta chains. CDR3 protein duplicates are merged, each entry listing the most common genes and DNA. TCRdb's processing, not the study's, gives the V and J calls here. The sample contains about 720,000 distinct CDR3 sequences, around 20% of them found a single time. In total, the top ten clones hold around 17% of the sample.

Of note for this clonotype: This clone's antigen is unknown. Base qualities are not provided; no much larger clone lies one nucleotide away.

The TCR was taken from a woman between 50 and 59 years old with Graves' hyperthyroidism that later progressed to Graves' ophthalmopathy. The sample taken for sequencing was blood. The V and J genes are TRBV5-5 and TRBJ2-5; 11 bases in between match TRBD1. The DNA reads as follows: TGTGCCAGCAGCTTGGGTACCGGGACAGGGGGAGAGACCCAGTACTTC. Translated, it gives CASSLGTGTGGETQYF.